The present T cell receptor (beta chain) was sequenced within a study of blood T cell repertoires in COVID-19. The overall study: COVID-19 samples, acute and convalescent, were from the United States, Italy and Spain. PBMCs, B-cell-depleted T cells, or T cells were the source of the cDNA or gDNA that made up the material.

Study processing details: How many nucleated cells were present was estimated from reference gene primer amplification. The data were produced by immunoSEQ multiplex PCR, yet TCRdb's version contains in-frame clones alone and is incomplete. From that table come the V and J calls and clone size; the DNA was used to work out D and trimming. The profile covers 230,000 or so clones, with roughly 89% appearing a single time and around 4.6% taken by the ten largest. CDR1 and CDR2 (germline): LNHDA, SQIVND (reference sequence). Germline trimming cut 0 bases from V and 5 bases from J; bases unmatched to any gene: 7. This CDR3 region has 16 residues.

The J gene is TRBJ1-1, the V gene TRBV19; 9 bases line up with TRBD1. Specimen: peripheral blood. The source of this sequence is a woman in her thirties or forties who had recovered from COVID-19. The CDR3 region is CASSIDPGTGITEAFF. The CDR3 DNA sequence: TGTGCCAGTAGTATAGACCCCGGGACAGGGATTACTGAAGCTTTCTTT.